These T cell receptor beta chains were read from a single sample in a study of beta chain features in type 1 diabetes. The data were produced by immunoSEQ multiplex PCR, yet TCRdb's version contains in-frame clones alone and is incomplete. In the table there are roughly 500,000 clones, approximately 30% of which are singletons. Source material: naive CD4+ T cells from blood. All receptors come from a man aged 18 to 30 in good health. Both conserved end residues are part of each CDR3.

TRBV7-9	TRBJ2-5	CASSSRLAELETQYF
TRBV6-1	TRBJ1-3	CASSEVGSSGNTIHF
TRBV29-1	TRBJ2-2	CSVDNTGELFF
TRBV7-9	TRBJ2-3	CASSSGRADTQYF
TRBV7-2	TRBJ2-5	CASSLHGDRGETQYF
TRBV11-2	TRBJ2-3	CASSYRQGTDTQYF
TRBV10-3	TRBJ1-2	CAISELLNSGYTF
TRBV9	TRBJ2-7	CASSSHPGQAYEQYF
TRBV4-1	TRBJ2-5	CASSHSGGLRDQYF
TRBV14	TRBJ2-3	CASSQGDSHLTDTQYF
TRBV5-4	TRBJ2-7	CASSGTGSSYEQYF
TRBV9	TRBJ1-4	CASSVDLPSTNEKLFF
TRBV19	TRBJ2-7	CASSKLGIYEQYF
TRBV29-1	TRBJ2-5	CSVGGETQYF
TRBV7-2	TRBJ2-7	CASSSSWWSSYEQYF
TRBV5-6	TRBJ2-1	CASSRLAGGYNEQFF
TRBV4-3	TRBJ2-1	CASSQVGGDRLYEQFF
TRBV4-3	TRBJ2-1	CASSQDLIVAQYNEQFF
TRBV7-9	TRBJ2-5	CASTYGTGWKTQYF
TRBV9	TRBJ2-1	CASSVGRLLTWNEQFF
TRBV7-9	TRBJ1-1	CASSLAGFTEAFF
TRBV6-6	TRBJ2-5	CASRTSGRARETQYF
TRBV9	TRBJ2-7	CASSLGLAASYEQYF
TRBV27	TRBJ2-5	CASSGTGSSETQYF
TRBV13	TRBJ2-1	CASTGSGSPNEQFF
TRBV19	TRBJ2-1	CASRSPGRKEQFF
TRBV30	TRBJ2-7	CAWSGREGEQYF
TRBV10-3	TRBJ2-5	CAISPEGGPRETQYF
TRBV7-2	TRBJ2-7	CASSSLLAGVYEQYF
TRBV9	TRBJ2-7	CASSQTLRYF
TRBV25-1	TRBJ2-5	CASSGGTVEKETQYF